The 20 T cell receptor beta chains below come from one sample, sequenced in a study of ipilimumab plus nivolumab after autologous stem cell transplantation. Data came from immunoSEQ multiplex PCR; TCRdb stores just in-frame clones and leaves some out. The sample has 20,000 to 25,000 clones, roughly 74% seen once. The specimen was PBMCs, collected in a trial of ipilimumab plus nivolumab as post-transplant consolidation. Receptors were obtained from a male donor with diffuse large B-cell lymphoma.

J is TRBJ1-5 and V is TRBV19; D is ambiguous. With 0 bases removed from V and 6 bases from J, the gap between germline ends came to 12 bases. CDR1 is LNHDA and CDR2 is SQIVND in the germline V gene (reference sequence). CDR3 length: 15 amino acids. This CDR3 reads CASSIDEWGSQPQHF. As DNA, the CDR3 is TGTGCCAGTAGTATAGATGAGTGGGGAAGTCAGCCCCAGCATTTT.

This clone is labeled hyperexpanded. This chain links TRBV6-1 with TRBJ2-1; 11 bases are shared with TRBD2. Germline V gene data show CDR1 as MNHNS and CDR2 as SASEGT. V lost 6 bases, J lost 6 bases, and 4 bases stayed unmatched. The CDR3 contains 14 residues. The CDR3 DNA is TGTGCCAGCAGACCTAGCGGGGGGTCCAATGAGCAGTTCTTC. This sequence encodes CASRPSGGSNEQFF.

The rearrangement links TRBV10-3 to TRBJ2-7; 7 bases agree with TRBD1. Germline CDR1 is ENHRY and CDR2 is SYGVKD. The J segment lost 2 bases and the V segment lost 3 bases, leaving 7 bases of the junction unmatched. This CDR3 comprises 15 residues. In DNA, the CDR3 is TGTGCCATCAGTGATAGGACCGACAGGGCCTACGAGCAGTACTTC. It codes for CAISDRTDRAYEQYF.

The CDR3 nucleotides are TGCGCCAGCAGCTTGGCAGGGCGCGGAAACACCATATATTTT. As protein: CASSLAGRGNTIYF. This chain joins TRBV5-1 and TRBJ1-3, with D possibly matching TRBD1 (5 bases). CDR3 size: 14 residues. The germline V gene has CDR1 SGHRS and CDR2 YFSETQ. The ends were cut back, 0 bases at V and 4 bases at J, with 8 bases in the middle.

The CDR3: CASSLDRQVGYTF. In DNA form, the CDR3 reads TGTGCCAGCAGCTTAGATCGACAGGTCGGCTACACCTTC. The J gene is TRBJ1-2, the V gene TRBV11-3; a weak D match, TRBD1 (6 bases). The CDR3 extends over 13 amino acids. Germline V CDR1 and CDR2: SGHNT, YENEEA. V lost 0 bases and J lost 8, with 10 bases in between.

The CDR3 coding sequence is TGTGCCAGCATTTTATCGAGGGATTCACCCCTCCACTTT. Protein sequence: CASILSRDSPLHF. The chain recombines TRBV6-1 with TRBJ1-6; no reliable D call. The CDR3 covers 13 residues. Germline-derived CDR1 and CDR2 are MNHNS and SASEGT. V was clipped by 7 bases and J by 8 bases, with 12 bases between them.

This chain connects TRBV5-1 to TRBJ1-5; no reliable D call. The ends were cut back, 4 bases at V and 0 bases at J, with 11 bases in the middle. Germline-derived CDR1 and CDR2 are SGHRS and YFSETQ. This CDR3 has 15 amino acids. Here the CDR3 reads CASSRDGNSNQPQHF. DNA for the CDR3: TGCGCCAGCAGCCGAGACGGTAATAGCAATCAGCCCCAGCATTTT.

The chain links TRBV29-1 to TRBJ2-7; 7 bases are a match to TRBD2. CDR1 SQVTM and CDR2 ANQGSEA come from the germline V gene. Unmatched junction bases numbered 11, after V lost 2 bases and J lost 4 bases. This CDR3 comprises 15 residues. The CDR3 bases are TGCAGCGTTGAAAGTGGGAGGGGCTCCGGGTACGAGCAGTACTTC. It codes for CSVESGRGSGYEQYF.

This CDR3 reads CASSLGLAGSYEQYF. As DNA, the CDR3 is TGTGCCAGCAGCTTAGGACTAGCGGGATCCTACGAGCAGTACTTC. J is TRBJ2-7 and V is TRBV5-4, with 12 bases matching TRBD2. V gave up 2 bases and J gave up 1 base; unmatched junction bases: 1. Germline assignment: CDR1 SGHNT and CDR2 YYREEE (reference sequence). CDR3 size: 15 residues. Drawing the rest from reference TRBV5-4 and TRBJ2-7, the complete variable domain is ETGVTQSPTHLIKTRGQQVTLRCSSQSGHNTVSWYQQALGQGPQFIFQYYREEENGRGNFPPRFSGLQFPNYSSELNVNALELDDSALYLCASSLGLAGSYEQYFGPGTRLTVT.

This chain connects TRBV7-9 to TRBJ2-7; TRBD2 aligns across 10 bases. The CDR3 is 15 residues long. The germline CDR1 and CDR2 sequences are SEHNR and FQNEAQ (reference sequence). After removal of 5 bases from V and 3 bases from J, the junction contained 7 bases not matched to a gene. CDR3 nucleotide sequence: TGTGCCAGCAGCGCCGGACTAGCGGAGAACTACGAGCAGTACTTC. The encoded protein is CASSAGLAENYEQYF.

This chain connects TRBV30 to TRBJ2-3; D is unresolved. Per the germline V gene, CDR1 is GTSNPN and CDR2 is SVGIG (reference sequence). The ends were cut back, 0 bases at V and 2 bases at J, with 15 bases in the middle. The CDR3 spans 16 residues. The CDR3 nucleotides are TGTGCCTGGAGTGTTGGATGGCGACAAAACACAGATACGCAGTATTTT. Translating gives CAWSVGWRQNTDTQYF. Together with reference TRBV30 and TRBJ2-3, the CDR3 gives the full variable domain: SQTIHQWPATLVQPVGSPLSLECTVEGTSNPNLYWYRQAAGRGLQLLFYSVGIGQISSEVPQNLSASRPQDRQFILSSKKLLLSDSGFYLCAWSVGWRQNTDTQYFGPGTRLTVL.

The genes are TRBV7-9 and TRBJ2-3; D might be TRBD1 (5 bases). V shed 4 bases and J shed 0 bases, with 17 bases lying between them. Germline loops: CDR1 SEHNR, CDR2 FQNEAQ (reference sequence). CDR3 length equals 17 residues. The CDR3 region has the DNA TGTGCCAGCAGCTCCAAAGCCCGGCAGGGAAGCACAGATACGCAGTATTTT. The encoded protein is CASSSKARQGSTDTQYF.

This clone was counted a few times. V and J are TRBV18 and TRBJ2-7, with D perhaps given as TRBD1 or TRBD2 (5 bases each). Germline assignment: CDR1 KGHSH and CDR2 LQKENI. Deletions cut 6 bases from V and 5 bases from J, with 14 bases between. This CDR3 has 13 amino acids. CDR3 bases: TGTGCCAGCTCCCAAAAGAGGGGTAACGAGCAGTACTTC. This gives the protein CASSQKRGNEQYF.

This clone appeared many times. This chain uses TRBV13 with TRBJ2-6; no firm D call. The CDR3 extends over 16 amino acids. CDR1 is PRHDT, CDR2 FYEKMQ, per germline (reference sequence). V lost 5 bases and J 0 bases, leaving 11 bases between the germline ends. CDR3 bases: TGTGCCAGCAGCCCCCCCGTCCTCTCTGGGGCCAACGTCCTGACTTTC. Its protein is CASSPPVLSGANVLTF.

This sequence joins TRBV11-3 and TRBJ2-5; perhaps TRBD2 as D (5 bases). The CDR3 is 15 residues long. Germline-derived CDR1 and CDR2 are SGHNT and YENEEA. V gave up 0 bases and J gave up 5 bases, with 13 bases separating them. The CDR3 DNA reads TGTGCCAGCAGCTTAGAGGAGGTTCGGGCGGAGACCCAGTACTTC. Translated: CASSLEEVRAETQYF.

The chain couples TRBV7-6 to TRBJ2-3, with D perhaps matching TRBD1 (6 bases). This CDR3 is 16 amino acids long. V was shortened by 5 bases and J by 4 bases, with 19 bases between the two germline ends. In germline, CDR1 is SGHVS, CDR2 FNYEAQ. For the CDR3, the DNA is TGTGCCAGCAGCACACTACAGGGTCTCGCCGCAGATACGCAGTATTTT. This sequence encodes CASSTLQGLAADTQYF. The entire variable domain, with the rest obtained from reference TRBV7-6 and TRBJ2-3, is as follows: GAGVSQSPRYKVTKRGQDVALRCDPISGHVSLYWYRQALGQGPEFLTYFNYEAQQDKSGLPNDRFSAERPEGSISTLTIQRTEQRDSAMYRCASSTLQGLAADTQYFGPGTRLTVL.

The chain employs TRBV4-2 and TRBJ1-2, with D unresolved. Germline assignment: CDR1 LGHNA and CDR2 YNFKEQ. With 4 bases removed from V and 8 bases from J, the gap between germline ends came to 14 bases. CDR3 length equals 13 residues. The CDR3 spells CASSLHRGPGYTF. In DNA form, the CDR3 reads TGTGCCAGCAGCCTCCATCGCGGTCCAGGCTACACCTTC.

There are a few counts of this clone. This chain uses TRBV27 with TRBJ1-2, with 7 bases fitting TRBD1. Germline V lookup: CDR1 MNHEY, CDR2 SMNVEV (reference sequence). Unmatched junction bases numbered 4, after V lost 4 bases and J lost 2 bases. The CDR3 runs 14 residues. The CDR3 bases are TGTGCCAGCAGTTGGGACAGCCGAAACTATGGCTACACCTTC. This encodes CASSWDSRNYGYTF.

V gene TRBV6-1 combines with J gene TRBJ1-4; perhaps TRBD1 as D (6 bases). V was clipped by 11 bases and J by 8 bases, with 18 bases between them. The CDR3 has 13 amino acids. Germline values: CDR1 MNHNS, CDR2 SASEGT. The CDR3 nucleotides read TGTGCCGTCCGCAGGGGCGCGCTAGAAAAACTGTTTTTT. This sequence encodes CAVRRGALEKLFF.

The chain is built from TRBV7-9 and TRBJ2-3; the D gene is possibly TRBD1 (6 bases). The CDR3 spans 13 residues. V lost 4 bases and J 4 bases, leaving 9 bases between the germline ends. CDR1 is SEHNR, CDR2 FQNEAQ, per germline (reference sequence). CDR3 nucleotide sequence: TGTGCCAGCAGCTCCAGGGGACCAGATACGCAGTATTTT. It yields the protein CASSSRGPDTQYF.